Sequencing of this T cell receptor (beta chain) was carried out in a study of T cell repertoires in cytomegalovirus infection. Study overall: Both recently identified HLA-C-restricted and well-studied HLA-B-restricted CMV epitopes were used in the study. Public TCR beta signatures provided an indication of both CMV infection and a matching HLA type.

Broader study findings: Carriage of CMV together with the relevant HLA was identifiable through cumulative public TCR beta family frequency. Ex vivo responses were dominated by HLA-C-restricted CMV-specific TCR beta clonotypes.

Germline CDR1 SEHNR, CDR2 FQNEAQ (reference sequence). The CDR3 consists of 15 residues. Trimming removed 1 base from V and 2 bases from J, with 9 bases in between. This clonotype was seen a few times. What it recognizes is unknown. TCRdb reprocessed the reads via MiXCR and lists one record per CDR3 protein. The table lists 90,000 to 120,000 distinct CDR3 sequences, 35% to 50% of them singletons, with around 70% in the top ten. The source of this sequence is a human donor in good health (CMV status not recorded). Some clones in this sample may be carry-over from other donors' samples. The sequencing used CD8+ T cells from cultured PBMCs, collected from culture after CMV antigen stimulation. The chain links TRBV7-9 to TRBJ2-1; D not resolved. The CDR3 DNA reads TGTGCCAGCAGCTTAGGGCTAGGTGCCTACAATGAGCAGTTCTTC. Protein sequence: CASSLGLGAYNEQFF.